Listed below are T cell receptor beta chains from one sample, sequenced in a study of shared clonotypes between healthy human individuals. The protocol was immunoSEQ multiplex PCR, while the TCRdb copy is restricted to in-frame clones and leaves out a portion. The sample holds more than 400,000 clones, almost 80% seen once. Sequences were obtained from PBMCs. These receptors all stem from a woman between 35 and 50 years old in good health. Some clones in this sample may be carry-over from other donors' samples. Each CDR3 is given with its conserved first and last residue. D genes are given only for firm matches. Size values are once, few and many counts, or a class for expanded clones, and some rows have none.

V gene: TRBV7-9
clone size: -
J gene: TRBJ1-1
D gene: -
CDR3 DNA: TGTGCCAGCAGCTTCACCGAGAGAACTGAAGCTTTCTTT
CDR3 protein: CASSFTERTEAFF

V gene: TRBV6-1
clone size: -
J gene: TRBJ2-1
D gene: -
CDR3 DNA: TGTGCCAGCAGCAGACAGGTAAACAATGAGCAGTTCTTC
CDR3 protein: CASSRQVNNEQFF

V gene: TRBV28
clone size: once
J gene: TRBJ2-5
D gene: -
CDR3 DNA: TGTGCCAGCAGTTCGACTCTGTCGGGTGTCCAGACCCAGTACTTC
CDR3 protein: CASSSTLSGVQTQYF

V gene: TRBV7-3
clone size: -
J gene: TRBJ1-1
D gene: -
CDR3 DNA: TGTGCCAGCAGCTCCGACAGGACGAACACTGAAGCTTTCTTT
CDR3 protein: CASSSDRTNTEAFF

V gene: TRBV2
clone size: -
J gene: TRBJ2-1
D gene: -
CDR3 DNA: TGTGCCAGCAGTGAAAATGCTGCGGTTTACAATGAGCAGTTCTTC
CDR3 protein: CASSENAAVYNEQFF

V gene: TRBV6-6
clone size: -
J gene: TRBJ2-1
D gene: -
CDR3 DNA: TGTGCCAGCAGTTACTCAGTAGGAGGCCCCTACAATGAGCAGTTCTTC
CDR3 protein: CASSYSVGGPYNEQFF

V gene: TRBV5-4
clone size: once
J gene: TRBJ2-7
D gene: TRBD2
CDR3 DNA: TGTGCCAGCAGCTTGAGCTTTAGCGGGAGGTCGTACGAGCAGTACTTC
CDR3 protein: CASSLSFSGRSYEQYF

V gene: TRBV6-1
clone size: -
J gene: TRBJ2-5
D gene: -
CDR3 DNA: TGTGCCAGCAGTGTGGGCGGTTCGAAAGAGACCCAGTACTTC
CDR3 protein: CASSVGGSKETQYF

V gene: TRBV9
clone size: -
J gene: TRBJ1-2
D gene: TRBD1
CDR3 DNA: TGTGCCAGCAGCCACGGACAGGGTTATGGCTACACCTTC
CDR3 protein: CASSHGQGYGYTF

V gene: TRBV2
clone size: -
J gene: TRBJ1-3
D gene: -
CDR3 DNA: TGTGCCAGCGGTGCACAGGTTCGGAACACCATATATTTT
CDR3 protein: CASGAQVRNTIYF

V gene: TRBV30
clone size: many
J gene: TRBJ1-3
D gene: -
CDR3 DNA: TGTGCCTGGAGAGGTCTGGGGGGAAACACCATATATTTT
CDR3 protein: CAWRGLGGNTIYF

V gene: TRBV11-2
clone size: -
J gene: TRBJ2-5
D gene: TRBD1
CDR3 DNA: TGTGCCAGCAGCTTAGGAGCCCAGGCCGGACAGGGCCAAGAGACCCAGTACTTC
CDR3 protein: CASSLGAQAGQGQETQYF

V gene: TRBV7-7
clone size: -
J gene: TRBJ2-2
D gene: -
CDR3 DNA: TGTGCTAGCAGCCTTGGGGGCGGCACCGGGGAGCTGTTTTTT
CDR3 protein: CASSLGGGTGELFF

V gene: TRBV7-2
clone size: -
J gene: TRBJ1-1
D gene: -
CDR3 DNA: TGTGCCAGCAGCTTAGGCCGGGACGGCGAAGCTTTCTTT
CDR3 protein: CASSLGRDGEAFF

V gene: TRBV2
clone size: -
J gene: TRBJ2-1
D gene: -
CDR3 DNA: TGTGCCAGCAGTGAACGCCAGGGCTCATACAATGAGCAGTTCTTC
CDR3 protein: CASSERQGSYNEQFF

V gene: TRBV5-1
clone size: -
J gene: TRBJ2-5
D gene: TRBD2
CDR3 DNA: TGCGCCAGCAGCTTGGGACTAGCGGGACAAGAGACCCAGTACTTC
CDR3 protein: CASSLGLAGQETQYF

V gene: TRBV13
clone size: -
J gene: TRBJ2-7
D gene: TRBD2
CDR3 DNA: TGTGCCAGCAGATTTCGGGGGGGCCCATACGAGCAGTACTTC
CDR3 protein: CASRFRGGPYEQYF

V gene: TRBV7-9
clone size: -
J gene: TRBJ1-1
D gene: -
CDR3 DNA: TGTGCCAGCAGCGGAGGGGTTAACACTGAAGCTTTCTTT
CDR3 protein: CASSGGVNTEAFF

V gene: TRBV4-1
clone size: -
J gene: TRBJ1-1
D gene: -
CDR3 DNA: TGCGCCAGCAGCCAAGGTACAGCTTTTGTGAACACTGAAGCTTTCTTT
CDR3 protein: CASSQGTAFVNTEAFF

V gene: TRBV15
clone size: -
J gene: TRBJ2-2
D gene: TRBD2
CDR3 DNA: TGTGCCACCAGCAGGGCTCCCCGGGGACTAGCGGACCGCACCGGGGAGCTGTTTTTT
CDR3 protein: CATSRAPRGLADRTGELFF

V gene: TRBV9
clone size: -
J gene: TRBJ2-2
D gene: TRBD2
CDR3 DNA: TGTGCCAGCAGCGTAGGCTTAGCGGGAGGGAACACCGGGGAGCTGTTTTTT
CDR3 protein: CASSVGLAGGNTGELFF

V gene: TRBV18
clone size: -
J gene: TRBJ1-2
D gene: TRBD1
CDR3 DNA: TGTGCCAGCTCACCAACGACAGGGGACTATGGCTACACCTTC
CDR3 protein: CASSPTTGDYGYTF

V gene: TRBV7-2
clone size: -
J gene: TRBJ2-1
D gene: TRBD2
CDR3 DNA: TGTGCCACGGAACCCCTCGGGCGGGAGGTTAATCCGCAGTTCTTC
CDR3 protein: CATEPLGREVNPQFF

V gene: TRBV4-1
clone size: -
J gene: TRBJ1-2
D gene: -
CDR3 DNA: TGCGCCAGCAGCCAAGGGGACCCGGACCTATATGGCTACACCTTC
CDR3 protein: CASSQGDPDLYGYTF

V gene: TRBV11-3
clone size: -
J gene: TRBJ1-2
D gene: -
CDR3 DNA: TGTGCCAGCAGCCCTATGTGGCAGGGGAGCGGCTACACCTTC
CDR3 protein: CASSPMWQGSGYTF

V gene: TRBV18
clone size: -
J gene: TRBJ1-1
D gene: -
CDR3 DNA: TGTGCCAGCTCAAACACTGAAGCTTTCTTT
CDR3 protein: CASSNTEAFF

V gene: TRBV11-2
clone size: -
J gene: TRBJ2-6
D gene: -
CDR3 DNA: TGTGCCAGCAGCTTGTCGTCGTTGGCTGCTGGGGCCAACGTCCTGACTTTC
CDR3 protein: CASSLSSLAAGANVLTF

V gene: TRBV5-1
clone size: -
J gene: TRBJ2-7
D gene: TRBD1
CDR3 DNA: TGCGCCAGCAGCTGGACAGGGCCCTACGAGCAGTACTTC
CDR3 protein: CASSWTGPYEQYF

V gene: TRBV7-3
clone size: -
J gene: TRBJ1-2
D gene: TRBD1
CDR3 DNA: TGTGCCAGCAGCGTAAGAGGGACAGGGGTGCGTTCGGGTGGCTACACCTTC
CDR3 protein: CASSVRGTGVRSGGYTF

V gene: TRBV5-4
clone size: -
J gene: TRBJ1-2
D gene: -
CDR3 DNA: TGTGCCAGCAGCTTGCGGAATAACTATGGCTACACCTTC
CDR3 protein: CASSLRNNYGYTF

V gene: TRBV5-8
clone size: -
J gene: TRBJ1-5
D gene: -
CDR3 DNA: TGTGCCAGCAGCTTGAGGCAGGGAGGGATAAATCAGCCCCAGCATTTT
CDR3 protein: CASSLRQGGINQPQHF

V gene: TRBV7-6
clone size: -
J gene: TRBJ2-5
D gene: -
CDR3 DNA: TGTGCCAGCAGCTTAGGGCTAACCCCCCGGGAGACCCAGTACTTC
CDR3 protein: CASSLGLTPRETQYF

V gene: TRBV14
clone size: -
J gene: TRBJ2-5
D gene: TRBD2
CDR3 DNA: TGTGCCAGCAGCCCCTACGGCGGGAGTGGTGAGACCCAGTACTTC
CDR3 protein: CASSPYGGSGETQYF

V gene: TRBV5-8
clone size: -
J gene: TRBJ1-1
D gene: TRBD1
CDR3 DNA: TGTGCCAGCAACGGGGGACAGGTGAACACTGAAGCTTTCTTT
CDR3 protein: CASNGGQVNTEAFF

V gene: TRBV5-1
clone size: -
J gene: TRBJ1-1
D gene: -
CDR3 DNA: TGCGCCAGCAGCGCGGATCCTTCAGGGGTTGAAGCTTTCTTT
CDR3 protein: CASSADPSGVEAFF

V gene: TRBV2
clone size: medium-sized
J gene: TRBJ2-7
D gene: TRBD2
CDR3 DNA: TGTGCCAGCAGTGACGTCACTAGCGGCTCCTACGAGCAGTACTTC
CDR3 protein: CASSDVTSGSYEQYF

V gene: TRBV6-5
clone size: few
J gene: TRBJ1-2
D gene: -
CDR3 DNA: TGTGCCAGCAGTTACTCCCAGTTGAACTATGGCTACACCTTC
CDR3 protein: CASSYSQLNYGYTF

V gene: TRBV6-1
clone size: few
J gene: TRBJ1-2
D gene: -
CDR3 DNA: TGTGCCAGCAGTGCCGCTCCAGGGTACTATGGCTACACCTTC
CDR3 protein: CASSAAPGYYGYTF

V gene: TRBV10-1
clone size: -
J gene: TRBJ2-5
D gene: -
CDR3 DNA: TGCGCCAGCAGTGAGTCGAAGAGGAACCAAGAGACCCAGTACTTC
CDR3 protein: CASSESKRNQETQYF

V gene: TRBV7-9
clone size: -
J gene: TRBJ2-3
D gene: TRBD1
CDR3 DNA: TGTGCCAGCAGCCCGAGGAGGACAGGGGTGGCAGATACGCAGTATTTT
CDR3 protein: CASSPRRTGVADTQYF

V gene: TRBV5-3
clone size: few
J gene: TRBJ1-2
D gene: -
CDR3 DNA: TGTGCCAGAAGCTTGCCAGGACTCTATGGCTACACCTTC
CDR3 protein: CARSLPGLYGYTF

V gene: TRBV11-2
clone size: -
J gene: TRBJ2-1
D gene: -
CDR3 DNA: TGTGCCAGCAGGGCAAGGTGGCATGAGCAGTTCTTC
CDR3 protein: CASRARWHEQFF

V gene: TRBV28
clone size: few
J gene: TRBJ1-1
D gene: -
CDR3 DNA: TGTGCCAGCAGTTTATGGGTTCTGGGCACTGAAGCTTTCTTT
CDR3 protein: CASSLWVLGTEAFF

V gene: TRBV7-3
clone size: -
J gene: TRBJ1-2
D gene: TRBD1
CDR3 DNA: TGTGCCAGCAGCCGGACAGGGGGGGAGGATGGCTACACCTTC
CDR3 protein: CASSRTGGEDGYTF

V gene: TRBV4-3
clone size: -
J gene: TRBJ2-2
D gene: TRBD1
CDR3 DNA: TGCGCCAGCAGCCAAGAAGACAGGGGCCCCTCCGGGGACACCGGGGAGCTGTTTTTT
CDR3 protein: CASSQEDRGPSGDTGELFF

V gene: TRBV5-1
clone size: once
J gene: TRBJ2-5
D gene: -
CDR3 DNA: TGCGCCAGCAGCTTGGAAGGCGGGTGGATTGAGACCCAGTACTTC
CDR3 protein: CASSLEGGWIETQYF

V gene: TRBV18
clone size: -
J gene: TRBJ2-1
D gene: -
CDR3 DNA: TGTGCCAGCTCAGGGACCGACGTCTACAATGAGCAGTTCTTC
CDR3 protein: CASSGTDVYNEQFF

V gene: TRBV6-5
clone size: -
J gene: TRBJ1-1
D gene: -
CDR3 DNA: TGTGCCAGCACGAAGGGAACTGAAGCTTTCTTT
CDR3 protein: CASTKGTEAFF

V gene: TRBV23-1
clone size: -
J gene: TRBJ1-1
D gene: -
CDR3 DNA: TGCGCCAGCCACGAGGGGACGACAGAGAACACTGAAGCTTTCTTT
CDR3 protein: CASHEGTTENTEAFF

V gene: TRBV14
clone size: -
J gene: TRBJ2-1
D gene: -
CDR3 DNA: TGTGCCAGCAGCACCCGGAGGACCCGCTCCTACAATGAGCAGTTCTTC
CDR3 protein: CASSTRRTRSYNEQFF

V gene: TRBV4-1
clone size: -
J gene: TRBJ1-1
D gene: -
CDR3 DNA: TGCGCCAGCAGCCAAGCCAGCACTGAAGCTTTCTTT
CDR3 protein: CASSQASTEAFF

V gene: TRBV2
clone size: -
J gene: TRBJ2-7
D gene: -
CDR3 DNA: TGTGCCAGCAGTGGCCCTGCGGACAAATCCTACGAGCAGTACTTC
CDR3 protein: CASSGPADKSYEQYF

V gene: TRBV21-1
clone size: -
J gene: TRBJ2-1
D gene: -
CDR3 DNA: TGTGCCAGCAGCGCGACTCCTAGCGGACCAAACAATGGGGGCAATGAGCAGTTCTTC
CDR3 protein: CASSATPSGPNNGGNEQFF

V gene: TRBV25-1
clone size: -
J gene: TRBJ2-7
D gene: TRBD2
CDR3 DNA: TGTGCCAGCAGTGAGCCGGGACTAGTTGTTTACGAGCAGTACTTC
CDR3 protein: CASSEPGLVVYEQYF

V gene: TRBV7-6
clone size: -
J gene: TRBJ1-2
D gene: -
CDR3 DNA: TGTGCCAGCCCCCCCCGCCGGGGAAACTATGGCTACACCTTC
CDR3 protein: CASPPRRGNYGYTF

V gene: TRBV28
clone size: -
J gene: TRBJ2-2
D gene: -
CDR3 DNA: TGTGCCAGCAGTCCCCAATCGGGCGGGCCTACGAACGACACCGGGGAGCTGTTTTTT
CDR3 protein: CASSPQSGGPTNDTGELFF

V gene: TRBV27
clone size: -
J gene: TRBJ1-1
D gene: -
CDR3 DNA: TGTGCCAGCAGTTTTCTGGGGCCCGTTGGGGGCACTGAAGCTTTCTTT
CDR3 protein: CASSFLGPVGGTEAFF

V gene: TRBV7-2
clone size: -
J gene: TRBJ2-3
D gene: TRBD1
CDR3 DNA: TGTGCCAGCAGCTTAACCGGGACAGGGGTCCGGGATACGCAGTATTTT
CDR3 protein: CASSLTGTGVRDTQYF

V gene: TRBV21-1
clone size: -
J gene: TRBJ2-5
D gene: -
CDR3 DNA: TGTGCCAGCGCGGGACTAGCGGACTCACAAGAGACCCAGTACTTC
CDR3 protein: CASAGLADSQETQYF

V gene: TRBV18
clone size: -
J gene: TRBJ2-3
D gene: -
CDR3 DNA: TGTGCCAGCTCACCTAATTCGGGTGGAGCTAGCACAGATACGCAGTATTTT
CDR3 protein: CASSPNSGGASTDTQYF